The 15 T cell receptor beta chains in this list originate from one sample, sequenced in a study of CD8+CD57+ T cells in acquired aplastic anemia. All sequencing subjects had displayed CD8+CD57+ cell expansion on flow cytometry. Genomic DNA templated the TCR beta VDJ and CDR3 profiling. Each CDR3 protein gets one entry after TCRdb re-called the reads with MiXCR. The repertoire holds over 250,000 distinct CDR3 sequences, with approximately 57% as singletons. The sample consisted of sorted CD4+, CD8+, or CD8+CD57+ T cells (not recorded which) from PBMCs. The receptors stem from a human donor with aplastic anemia.

The V gene is TRBV7-9, the J gene TRBJ2-3, with 8 bases identical to TRBD1. Germline CDR1 SEHNR, CDR2 FQNEAQ (reference sequence). This CDR3 spans 15 amino acids. Trimming at V came to 5 bases and at J to 0 bases, leaving 4 bases not matched to a gene. The DNA for the CDR3 is TGTGCCAGCAGCCCACAGGGGGGAAGCACAGATACGCAGTATTTT. Protein: CASSPQGGSTDTQYF.

This clonotype was seen just once. The CDR3: CASSGESYNEQFF. CDR3 bases: TGCGCCAGCAGTGGGGAGTCCTACAATGAGCAGTTCTTC. The chain has TRBV5-1 and TRBJ2-1; tentatively, D is TRBD2 (5 bases). The CDR3 extends over 13 amino acids. Germline loops: CDR1 SGHRS, CDR2 YFSETQ. V dropped 5 bases and J dropped 1 base, with 7 bases sitting between them.

V is TRBV7-6 and J is TRBJ1-3; no clear D. Trimming removed 1 base at V and 4 bases at J, with 8 bases between. The CDR3 is 14 amino acids. The germline gives CDR1 SGHVS, CDR2 FNYEAQ. CDR3 region: CASSLEGGGNTIYF. As DNA, the CDR3 is TGTGCCAGCAGCTTAGAGGGAGGCGGAAACACCATATATTTT.

The rearrangement joins TRBV6-1 to TRBJ2-1; TRBD2 matches 8 bases. V shed 5 bases and J 0 bases; nucleotides not matched to a gene: 12. CDR1 MNHNS and CDR2 SASEGT come from the germline V gene. The CDR3 consists of 18 residues. The chain's CDR3 is CASSYPAGVSSSYNEQFF. CDR3 DNA sequence: TGTGCCAGCAGTTACCCAGCGGGGGTTTCCAGCTCCTACAATGAGCAGTTCTTC.

Details on this clonotype: The conserved closing phenylalanine or tryptophan is absent in this CDR3, likely reflecting a read error. The chain employs TRBV29-1 and TRBJ2-1; D is possibly TRBD1 (6 bases). Germline lookup yields CDR1 SQVTM and CDR2 ANQGSEA. With 8 bases removed from V and 6 bases from J, the gap between germline ends came to 11 bases. The CDR3 sequence is 11 residues long. The CDR3 region is CSLPGANEQFL. CDR3 in DNA: TGCAGCTTACCAGGGGCCAATGAGCAGTTCCTC.

The count of this clonotype is one. The CDR3 region is CATSDLPLNGKTAGGSYEQYF. The CDR3 coding sequence is TGTGCCACCAGTGATTTGCCTCTCAATGGCAAAACAGCCGGGGGCTCCTACGAGCAGTACTTC. The rearrangement uses TRBV24-1 and TRBJ2-7, with a tentative D call TRBD2 (6 bases). V was shortened by 0 bases and J by 0 bases, with 26 bases between the two germline ends. This CDR3 has 21 residues. Germline values: CDR1 KGHDR, CDR2 SFDVKD.

The rearrangement links TRBV5-4 to TRBJ2-7, with 8 bases identical to TRBD1. This CDR3 has 15 residues. Germline V gives CDR1 SGHNT, CDR2 YYREEE (reference sequence). J was trimmed by 5 bases and V by 4 bases; bases with no gene match: 11. DNA for the CDR3: TGTGCCAGCAGCCAGGTTGCGACAGGGGAGGACGAGCAGTACTTC. It yields the protein CASSQVATGEDEQYF.

The chain links TRBV7-3 to TRBJ1-1, with 10 bases fitting TRBD1. The CDR3 contains 17 residues. In germline, CDR1 is SGHTA, CDR2 FQGTGA. V trimming: 2 bases; J trimming: 0 bases; junction bases outside the gene matches: 6. CDR3 sequence reads: CASSLEGDRGLNTEAFF. The DNA of the CDR3 is TGTGCCAGCAGCTTAGAAGGGGACAGGGGCCTGAACACTGAAGCTTTCTTT. Variable domain in full (rest from reference TRBV7-3 and TRBJ1-1): GAGVSQTPSNKVTEKGKYVELRCDPISGHTALYWYRQSLGQGPEFLIYFQGTGAADDSGLPNDRFFAVRPEGSVSTLKIQRTERGDSAVYLCASSLEGDRGLNTEAFFGQGTRLTVV.

This clonotype was recorded many times. V gene TRBV5-4 combines with J gene TRBJ1-4; 8 bases are a match to TRBD1. The CDR3 is 14 amino acids. Trimming removed 4 bases from V and 3 bases from J; junction bases left unmatched: 2. Germline values: CDR1 SGHNT, CDR2 YYREEE (reference sequence). This CDR3 is CASSKQGANEKLFF. The CDR3 DNA reads TGTGCCAGCAGCAAACAGGGGGCTAATGAAAAACTGTTTTTT.

The chain combines TRBV19 with TRBJ1-2; 11 bases line up with TRBD1. Germline V lookup: CDR1 LNHDA, CDR2 SQIVND (reference sequence). The junction had 4 bases not matched to a gene; V was cut back by 6 bases and J by 4 bases. The CDR3 is 14 residues long. The CDR3 region is CASRPGQGGYGYTF. For the CDR3, the DNA is TGTGCCAGTAGGCCGGGACAGGGGGGCTATGGCTACACCTTC.

Concerning this clonotype: Given the absence of the conserved phenylalanine or tryptophan at the CDR3 end, a read error is likely. CDR3 nucleotides: TGTGCCAGCAGCTCCCGACAGGGGTACGGGCGCACAGATACGCAGTATCTT. Residues: CASSSRQGYGRTDTQYL. This rearrangement joins TRBV7-9 to TRBJ2-3; 8 bases are a match to TRBD1. Germline CDR1 reads SEHNR; CDR2 reads FQNEAQ (reference sequence). V shed 4 bases and J 1 base; nucleotides not matched to a gene: 10. CDR3 length: 17 residues.

CDR3 nucleotides: TGCAGTGCTCCTACCTGGGAGGTAACCACAGATACGCAGTATTTT. Translating gives CSAPTWEVTTDTQYF. The genes are TRBV20-1 and TRBJ2-3; TRBD2 is a possible D gene (6 bases). Looked up from germline, CDR1 is DFQATT and CDR2 is SNEGSKA (reference sequence). The CDR3 contains 15 residues. V lost 5 bases and J lost 2, with 17 bases in between.

This clonotype was seen many times. The chain uses TRBV7-6 and TRBJ2-3; a weak D match, TRBD2 (5 bases). Trimming stripped 1 base from V and 0 bases from J, with 8 bases between. The CDR3 has 15 residues. The germline CDR1 and CDR2 sequences are SGHVS and FNYEAQ. The CDR3 here is CASSLGGPSTDTQYF. DNA for the CDR3: TGTGCCAGCAGCTTAGGAGGGCCTAGCACAGATACGCAGTATTTT.

This clonotype appeared a single time. At one end the junction does not follow the germline gene, possibly because of a read error. This chain connects TRBV29-1 to TRBJ2-7; D is perhaps TRBD1 (7 bases). Per germline, CDR1 SQVTM and CDR2 ANQGSEA. CDR3 length equals 13 residues. This chain's CDR3 is CSVGGGGTGELYF. The CDR3 nucleotides are TGCAGCGTTGGAGGGGGCGGGACCGGGGAGCTGTACTTC.

This clonotype occurred many times. The genes are TRBV20-1 and TRBJ1-6; D not certain. Deletions cut 0 bases from V and 7 bases from J, with 10 bases between. This CDR3 has 14 residues. CDR1 and CDR2 from the germline V gene are DFQATT and SNEGSKA (reference sequence). CDR3 in DNA: TGCAGTGCTAGAGATGAGGGTTGGAATTCACCCCTCCACTTT. Translated, it gives CSARDEGWNSPLHF.